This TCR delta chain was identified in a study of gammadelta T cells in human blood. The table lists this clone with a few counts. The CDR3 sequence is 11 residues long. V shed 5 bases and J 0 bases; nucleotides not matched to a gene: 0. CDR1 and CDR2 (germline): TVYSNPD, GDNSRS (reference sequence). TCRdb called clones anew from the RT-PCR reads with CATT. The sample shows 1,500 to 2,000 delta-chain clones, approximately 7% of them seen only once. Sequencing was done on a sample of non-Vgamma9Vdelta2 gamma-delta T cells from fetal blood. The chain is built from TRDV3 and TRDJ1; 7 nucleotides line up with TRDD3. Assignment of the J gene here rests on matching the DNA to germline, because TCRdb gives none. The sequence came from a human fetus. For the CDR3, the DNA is TGTGCCCTGGGGGACACCGATAAACTCATCTTT. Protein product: CALGDTDKLIF. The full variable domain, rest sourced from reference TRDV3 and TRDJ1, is CDKVTQSSPDQTVASGSEVVLLCTYDTVYSNPDLFWYRIRPDYSFQFVFYGDNSRSEGADFTQGRFSVKHILTQKAFHLVISPVRTEDSATYYCALGDTDKLIFGKGTRVTVEP.